This TCR beta chain appears in the sequencing data of a study of blood T cell repertoires in COVID-19. This clone came up once. Profiled with immunoSEQ multiplex PCR; TCRdb holds only in-frame clones, not every one. This sample has about 260,000 clones, with around 84% found just once. CDR3 length: 19 residues. The V and J ends lost 6 bases and 5 bases, in that order; junction bases with no gene match: 19. Germline V lookup: CDR1 MDHEN, CDR2 SYDVKM. The chain recombines TRBV28 with TRBJ2-2; 9 nucleotides align to TRBD2. The sequence was obtained from a woman in her sixties or seventies with COVID-19, enrolled during active disease. Material: peripheral blood. CDR3 sequence (DNA): TGTGCCAGCAGCCGAGGGGGGGTAGCGGGAGTTTTAAGGACCGGGGAGCTGTTTTTT. Translation: CASSRGGVAGVLRTGELFF. Together with reference TRBV28 and TRBJ2-2, the CDR3 gives the full variable domain: DVKVTQSSRYLVKRTGEKVFLECVQDMDHENMFWYRQDPGLGLRLIYFSYDVKMKEKGDIPEGYSVSREKKERFSLILESASTNQTSMYLCASSRGGVAGVLRTGELFFGEGSRLTVL.